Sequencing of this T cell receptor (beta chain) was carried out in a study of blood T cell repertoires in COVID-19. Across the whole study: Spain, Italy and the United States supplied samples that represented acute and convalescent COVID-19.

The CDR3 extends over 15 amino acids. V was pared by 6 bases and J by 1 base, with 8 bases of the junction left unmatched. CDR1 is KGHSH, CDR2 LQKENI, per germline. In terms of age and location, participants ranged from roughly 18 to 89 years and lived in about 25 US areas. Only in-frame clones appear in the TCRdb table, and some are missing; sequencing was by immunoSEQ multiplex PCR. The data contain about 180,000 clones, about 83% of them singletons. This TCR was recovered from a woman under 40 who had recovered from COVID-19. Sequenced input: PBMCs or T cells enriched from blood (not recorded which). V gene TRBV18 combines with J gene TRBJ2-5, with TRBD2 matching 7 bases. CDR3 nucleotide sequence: TGTGCCAGCTCCCTAGGGGAGGGTTTCCAAGAGACCCAGTACTTC. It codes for CASSLGEGFQETQYF.